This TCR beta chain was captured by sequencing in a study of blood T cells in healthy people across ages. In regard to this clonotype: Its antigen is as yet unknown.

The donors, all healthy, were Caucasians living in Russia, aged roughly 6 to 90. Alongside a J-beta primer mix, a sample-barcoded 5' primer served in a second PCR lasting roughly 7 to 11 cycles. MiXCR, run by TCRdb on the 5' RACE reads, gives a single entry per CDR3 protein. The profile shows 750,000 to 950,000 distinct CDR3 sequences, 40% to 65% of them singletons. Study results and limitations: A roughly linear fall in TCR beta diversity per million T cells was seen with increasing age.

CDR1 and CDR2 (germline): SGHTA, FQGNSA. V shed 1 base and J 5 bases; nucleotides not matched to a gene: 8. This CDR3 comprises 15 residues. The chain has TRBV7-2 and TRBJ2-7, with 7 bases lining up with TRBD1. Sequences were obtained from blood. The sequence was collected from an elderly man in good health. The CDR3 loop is CASSLETGNYNEQYF. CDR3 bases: TGTGCCAGCAGCTTAGAGACAGGGAATTATAACGAGCAGTACTTC.